The present TCR beta chain was sequenced within a study of shared clonotypes between healthy human individuals. Across the whole study: Per-donor plates numbered three CD4 naive, three CD4 memory, two CD8 naive and one CD8 memory. Study results and limitations: Estimated richness was generally greater in naive than memory subsets. There were few donors, and this limited the genetic and exposure-history diversity represented.

V was pared by 5 bases and J by 5 bases, with 7 bases of the junction left unmatched. The CDR3 has 14 residues. The germline V gene has CDR1 MDHEN and CDR2 SYDVKM. This clone was counted only a few times. Its antigen is not identified. Profiling relied on immunoSEQ multiplex PCR, and the TCRdb table lists in-frame clones only, not all of them. The sample lists almost 750,000 clones; roughly 72% were seen once. Sequencing was done on a sample of memory CD4+ T cells sorted from blood. Subset indicated: CD45RA-negative fraction. This chain joins TRBV28 and TRBJ2-7, with 9 positions matching TRBD1. This receptor was identified in a woman aged 25 to 39 in good health. CDR3 loop: CASSAWDRVDEQYF. CDR3 DNA sequence: TGTGCCAGCAGTGCATGGGACAGGGTAGACGAGCAGTACTTC.